Below, 12 T cell receptor beta chains from the same sample are listed, as sequenced in a study of blood T cell repertoires in COVID-19. Data came from immunoSEQ multiplex PCR; TCRdb stores just in-frame clones and leaves some out. This table has 200,000 to 250,000 clones, 82% appearing once. Sequencing used peripheral blood. Receptors were obtained from a woman aged 65 to 85 with COVID-19, enrolled during active disease.

In its sample, this clone was seen once. This chain connects TRBV28 to TRBJ1-2; D is possibly TRBD1 (5 bases). The CDR3 extends over 13 amino acids. V shed 8 bases and J shed 5 bases, with 15 bases lying between them. Germline CDR1 reads MDHEN; CDR2 reads SYDVKM. The CDR3 coding sequence is TGTGCCAGCGAGGCAGGGATCCGATATGGCTACACCTTC. It is translated as CASEAGIRYGYTF.

The V gene is TRBV10-3, the J gene TRBJ1-5, with a weak D call TRBD1 (6 bases). Between the trimmed V and J ends, which lost 2 bases and 2 bases, there was a span of 10 bases. The germline gives CDR1 ENHRY, CDR2 SYGVKD. The CDR3 has 15 residues. The CDR3 DNA is TGTGCCATCAGTGAGAGGGGGTCCGGCAATCAGCCCCAGCATTTT. Translating it yields CAISERGSGNQPQHF.

The chain has TRBV5-8 and TRBJ1-5, with TRBD1 matching 9 bases. This CDR3 has 16 residues. Looked up from germline, CDR1 is SGHTS and CDR2 is YDEGEE. With V trimmed by 3 bases and J by 2 bases, 6 bases remained unmatched. The CDR3 DNA reads TGTGCCAGCAGCTCGTATCGACAGGGGGGCAATCAGCCCCAGCATTTT. It specifies CASSSYRQGGNQPQHF.

The chain is built from TRBV25-1 and TRBJ1-2; TRBD1 matches at 7 bases. The CDR3 runs to 13 residues. CDR1 and CDR2 from the germline V gene are MGHDK and SYGVNS. V shed 5 bases and J 7 bases; nucleotides not matched to a gene: 7. CDR3 sequence: CASSSTGMSGYTF. For the CDR3, the DNA is TGTGCCAGCAGTTCGACAGGGATGAGTGGCTACACCTTC.

The rearrangement joins TRBV4-2 to TRBJ1-1; 8 bases map to TRBD1. Germline V gene sequence: CDR1 LGHNA, CDR2 YNFKEQ. The ends lost 2 bases at V and 6 bases at J; junction bases unmatched: 8. The CDR3 totals 15 residues. DNA for the CDR3: TGTGCCAGCAGCCAAAGAGGACAGGGTGGTCCTGAAGCTTTCTTT. This sequence encodes CASSQRGQGGPEAFF.

The chain links TRBV29-1 to TRBJ1-2; D is perhaps TRBD1 (5 bases). The CDR3 contains 17 residues. Germline V gives CDR1 SQVTM, CDR2 ANQGSEA. The V gene lost 4 bases and the J gene lost 8 bases, with 29 bases spanning the gap. The CDR3 spells CSVGARGWGPNLGGYTF. The DNA for the CDR3 is TGCAGCGTTGGGGCGCGGGGTTGGGGACCCAACTTAGGCGGCTACACCTTC.

V gene TRBV28 combines with J gene TRBJ1-3; the D gene is possibly TRBD1 (6 bases). The length of the CDR3 is 14 residues. V was trimmed by 6 bases and J by 4 bases, leaving 13 bases between them. Germline V gene data show CDR1 as MDHEN and CDR2 as SYDVKM. Here the CDR3 reads CASRPTGIGNTIYF. Written as DNA, the CDR3 is TGTGCCAGCAGACCGACAGGAATCGGAAACACCATATATTTT.

V gene TRBV7-2 combines with J gene TRBJ1-2; 7 bases are a match to TRBD1. V lost 5 bases, J lost 5 bases, and 14 bases stayed unmatched. Germline V lookup: CDR1 SGHTA, CDR2 FQGNSA. CDR3 length: 16 residues. The CDR3 DNA reads TGTGCCAGCAGCACGAGAACAGGGGCCCGGGGGTATGGCTACACCTTC. Translated: CASSTRTGARGYGYTF.

The gene calls are TRBV9 and TRBJ1-1; D is possibly TRBD1 (5 bases). V gave up 2 bases and J gave up 0 bases, with 8 bases separating them. This CDR3 has 14 amino acids. Germline values: CDR1 SGDLS, CDR2 YYNGEE. The CDR3 sequence: CASSVRQMNTEAFF. The CDR3 DNA follows: TGTGCCAGCAGCGTTAGACAGATGAACACTGAAGCTTTCTTT.

The genes are TRBV7-2 and TRBJ2-7; D possibly corresponds to TRBD1 (6 bases). The germline CDR1 and CDR2 sequences are SGHTA and FQGNSA. V gave up 0 bases and J gave up 3 bases, with 12 bases separating them. The CDR3 has 15 residues. The chain's CDR3 is CASSLAWGPDYEQYF. DNA for the CDR3: TGTGCCAGCAGCTTAGCGTGGGGGCCCGACTACGAGCAGTACTTC.

This chain connects TRBV30 to TRBJ1-2, with a possible D match to TRBD1 (6 bases). This CDR3 has 14 residues. Looked up from germline, CDR1 is GTSNPN and CDR2 is SVGIG (reference sequence). Trimming stripped 3 bases from V and 4 bases from J, with 15 bases between. CDR3 DNA: TGTGCCTGGAGGGAGACAGGCCGCAGCTATGGCTACACCTTC. Translation: CAWRETGRSYGYTF.

The gene calls are TRBV18 and TRBJ2-1; D is perhaps TRBD2 (5 bases). The CDR3 runs 12 residues. Trimming took off 4 bases at V and 6 bases at J, with 7 bases between the two ends. CDR1 is KGHSH and CDR2 is LQKENI in the germline V gene. CDR3 loop: CASSLTSNEQFF. The CDR3, as DNA: TGTGCCAGCTCACTTACTAGCAATGAGCAGTTCTTC. Together with reference TRBV18 and TRBJ2-1, the CDR3 gives the full variable domain: NAGVMQNPRHLVRRRGQEARLRCSPMKGHSHVYWYRQLPEEGLKFMVYLQKENIIDESGMPKERFSAEFPKEGPSILRIQQVVRGDSAAYFCASSLTSNEQFFGPGTRLTVL.